Below, 5 T cell receptor beta chains from the same sample are listed, as sequenced in a study of cytomegalovirus exposure and HLA in healthy donors. Some clones are missing from TCRdb's copy, which holds only in-frame ones; the method was immunoSEQ multiplex PCR. This sample carries 150,000 to 200,000 clones, less than 90% of them seen once, and the ten largest clones take more than 8.5%. The specimen sequenced was PBMCs. These receptors originate from a young man in good health and CMV-seropositive.

This clone appeared once. This chain links TRBV6-5 with TRBJ1-1; 9 bases agree with TRBD1. CDR3 size: 14 residues. The germline V gene encodes CDR1 MNHEY and CDR2 SVGAGI. V lost 2 bases and J lost 2; bases outside the gene matches: 0. DNA of the CDR3: TGTGCCAGCAGTTACACAGGGGGCAACACTGAAGCTTTCTTT. It codes for CASSYTGGNTEAFF.

The rearrangement joins TRBV19 to TRBJ2-1, with D possibly matching TRBD1 (5 bases). Trimming removed 5 bases at V and 3 bases at J, with 17 bases between. Germline V gene lookup returns CDR1 LNHDA and CDR2 SQIVND (reference sequence). This CDR3 is built from 16 residues. The CDR3 sequence: CASSPQGGDSYNEQFF. DNA of the CDR3: TGTGCCAGTAGTCCCCAGGGTGGAGACAGCTACAATGAGCAGTTCTTC. The full variable domain, in which reference TRBV19 and TRBJ2-1 provide the parts outside the CDR3, is DGGITQSPKYLFRKEGQNVTLSCEQNLNHDAMYWYRQDPGQGLRLIYYSQIVNDFQKGDIAEGYSVSREKKESFPLTVTSAQKNPTAFYLCASSPQGGDSYNEQFFGPGTRLTVL.

The chain links TRBV18 to TRBJ1-1, with D perhaps matching TRBD1 (6 bases). Deletions cut 5 bases from V and 9 bases from J, with 13 bases between. This CDR3 is 12 amino acids long. The germline V gene has CDR1 KGHSH and CDR2 LQKENI. The CDR3 DNA sequence: TGTGCCAGCTCAGAACGGCAGGGGAAAGCTTTCTTT. Encoded protein: CASSERQGKAFF.

The chain couples TRBV9 to TRBJ1-2; D gene ambiguous. Germline values: CDR1 SGDLS, CDR2 YYNGEE. Trimming pared 0 bases from V and 2 bases from J, leaving 5 bases between. The CDR3 has 13 amino acids. The CDR3 sequence is CASSVGPNYGYTF. Written as DNA, the CDR3 is TGTGCCAGCAGCGTAGGTCCGAACTATGGCTACACCTTC.

The rearrangement uses TRBV18 and TRBJ2-7; 10 bases match TRBD1. The V gene's germline CDR1 is KGHSH and CDR2 LQKENI. Losses at the gene ends were 6 bases for V and 5 bases for J; bases not matched to a gene: 10. CDR3 size: 15 residues. For the CDR3, the DNA is TGTGCCAGCTCTCTGGGGACAGGGGAGCGCGACGAGCAGTACTTC. Protein sequence: CASSLGTGERDEQYF.